The T cell receptor beta chain described here comes from a study of blood T cell repertoires in COVID-19. Turning to the study itself: The United States, Italy and Spain supplied acute and convalescent COVID-19 samples. From T cells, B-cell-depleted T cells, or PBMCs came the material, which was cDNA or gDNA.

Trimming left V 2 bases short and J 0 bases short, with 14 bases between. This CDR3 comprises 17 residues. CDR1 and CDR2 from the germline V gene are LGHNA and YSLEER. Methods used by the authors: Quantification of nucleated cells was approximated via reference gene primer amplification. Clones were sequenced by immunoSEQ multiplex PCR, and TCRdb holds only the in-frame ones, with some missing. V, J and clone size are taken as reported in that table, and D and trimming were inferred from the DNA itself. The sample holds around 41,000 clones, 90% to 95% seen once. The rearrangement uses TRBV4-3 and TRBJ2-1; D is ambiguous. What was sequenced was peripheral blood. The sequence was obtained from a human donor in a cohort sampled during active COVID-19. This CDR3 is CASSQRELSFSYNEQFF. As DNA, the CDR3 is TGCGCCAGCAGCCAACGAGAACTATCATTCTCCTACAATGAGCAGTTCTTC.